One and the same sample provided the 24 T cell receptor beta chains below, sequenced in a study of blood T cell repertoires in COVID-19. The method was immunoSEQ multiplex PCR; TCRdb's version includes in-frame clones alone and lacks a portion of them. The sample carries approximately 84,000 clones, 83% recorded once. Sequencing was carried out using peripheral blood. Receptors originate from a woman over 75 with acute or convalescent COVID-19.

This clone has just a few counts. The chain recombines TRBV4-2 with TRBJ2-1, with 7 bases identical to TRBD2. The ends lost 5 bases at V and 6 bases at J; junction bases unmatched: 16. CDR3 length: 17 amino acids. Per germline, CDR1 LGHNA and CDR2 YNFKEQ. In DNA, the CDR3 is TGTGCCAGCAGCTCGCCACAGGACCCGGGAGGATCCAATGAGCAGTTCTTC. It codes for CASSSPQDPGGSNEQFF.

CDR3 in amino acids: CASRITGVGEQYF. CDR3 coding DNA: TGTGCCAGCAGAATAACAGGGGTTGGCGAGCAGTACTTC. The chain carries TRBV2 and TRBJ2-7, with TRBD1 identical over 7 bases. Germline assignment: CDR1 SNHLY and CDR2 FYNNEI. The V gene end was trimmed by 6 bases and the J gene end by 6 bases; junction bases not matched to a gene: 8. The CDR3 runs to 13 residues.

The V and J genes are TRBV6-5 and TRBJ1-1; TRBD1 matches at 7 bases. Per germline, CDR1 MNHEY and CDR2 SVGAGI. This CDR3 region has 14 residues. With V trimmed by 6 bases and J by 4 bases, 8 bases remained unmatched. The CDR3 nucleotides are TGTGCCAGCAGAACAGGGGTCGAGGGCACTGAAGCTTTCTTT. This translates into CASRTGVEGTEAFF.

This chain uses TRBV4-2 with TRBJ1-2, with 9 nucleotides matching TRBD1. The CDR3 sequence is 19 residues long. V shed 1 base and J 0 bases; nucleotides not matched to a gene: 12. Germline V gene lookup returns CDR1 LGHNA and CDR2 YNFKEQ. The CDR3 nucleotides read TGTGCCAGCAGCCAAGGTGGGAGGGACAGGGCCTTAGCTAACTATGGCTACACCTTC. Protein product: CASSQGGRDRALANYGYTF.

V and J are TRBV6-5 and TRBJ1-1; 8 bases map to TRBD1. There are 15 residues in the CDR3. J was trimmed by 5 bases and V by 4 bases; bases with no gene match: 9. CDR1 and CDR2 from the germline V gene are MNHEY and SVGAGI. The chain's CDR3 is CASSSEWTGRTEAFF. In DNA, the CDR3 is TGTGCCAGCAGTTCCGAATGGACAGGGCGGACTGAAGCTTTCTTT.

The chain links TRBV15 to TRBJ2-7, with 10 bases fitting TRBD2. The CDR3 is made up of 14 amino acids. The V and J ends lost 2 bases and 5 bases, in that order; junction bases with no gene match: 3. Germline V lookup: CDR1 LNHNV, CDR2 YYDKDF (reference sequence). The CDR3 region is CATSRPGTSDEQYF. The CDR3, as DNA: TGTGCCACCAGCAGACCCGGGACTAGCGACGAGCAGTACTTC. The full variable domain, rest sourced from reference TRBV15 and TRBJ2-7, is DAMVIQNPRYQVTQFGKPVTLSCSQTLNHNVMYWYQQKSSQAPKLLFHYYDKDFNNEADTPDNFQSRRPNTSFCFLDIRSPGLGDTAMYLCATSRPGTSDEQYFGPGTRLTVT.

The genes are TRBV15 and TRBJ2-7, with TRBD1 identical over 7 bases. J gave up 5 bases and V 5 bases, and 9 bases lay outside the gene matches. This CDR3 has 14 amino acids. CDR1 LNHNV and CDR2 YYDKDF come from the germline V gene (reference sequence). The CDR3 nucleotides are TGTGCCACCAGCTCCCGACAGGGATCTCACGAGCAGTACTTC. This gives the protein CATSSRQGSHEQYF.

The V call is TRBV19, the J call TRBJ1-1; perhaps TRBD1 as D (5 bases). From germline, CDR1 is LNHDA and CDR2 SQIVND (reference sequence). Trimming pared 5 bases from V and 3 bases from J, leaving 13 bases between. The CDR3 runs to 14 residues. The DNA for the CDR3 is TGTGCCAGTAGTCTCGGGTGGGGGGACACTGAAGCTTTCTTT. Translated: CASSLGWGDTEAFF.

This clone was detected a few times. This sequence joins TRBV6-5 and TRBJ1-6; D not resolved. There are 15 residues in the CDR3. CDR1 is MNHEY, CDR2 SVGAGI, per germline. The V end lost 2 bases, the J end lost 5 bases, and 10 bases lay between the germline ends. CDR3 protein: CASSYRSKNNSPLHF. The CDR3 DNA reads as TGTGCCAGCAGTTACCGGTCCAAGAATAATTCACCCCTCCACTTT.

The V and J genes are TRBV15 and TRBJ2-3, with D possibly TRBD2 on 6 matching bases. Germline V CDR1 and CDR2: LNHNV, YYDKDF (reference sequence). V was trimmed by 1 base and J by 1 base, leaving 15 bases between them. The CDR3 contains 17 residues. CDR3 DNA: TGTGCCACCAGCAGAGCGGAAGGAGGGGTCCGCACAGATACGCAGTATTTT. This translates into CATSRAEGGVRTDTQYF.

This chain uses TRBV10-2 with TRBJ2-7; D possibly corresponds to TRBD2 (5 bases). This CDR3 is built from 13 residues. Trimming shortened V by 0 bases and J by 6 bases, and 9 bases separated the two germline ends. Per germline, CDR1 WSHSY and CDR2 SAAADI. CDR3 residues: CASSESNGSEQYF. Written as DNA, the CDR3 is TGCGCCAGCAGTGAGTCGAATGGGAGCGAGCAGTACTTC.

This clone was detected once. The chain couples TRBV19 to TRBJ1-2, with D unresolved. CDR3 length: 14 amino acids. Germline assignment: CDR1 LNHDA and CDR2 SQIVND (reference sequence). V lost 3 bases, J lost 0 bases, and 8 bases lay in between. This CDR3 reads CASSIRVTNYGYTF. CDR3 DNA: TGTGCCAGTAGTATCCGGGTAACTAACTATGGCTACACCTTC.

The chain has TRBV7-2 and TRBJ2-3; D gene ambiguous. Germline lookup yields CDR1 SGHTA and CDR2 FQGNSA. The CDR3 runs to 14 residues. Trimming removed 6 bases at V and 2 bases at J, with 12 bases between. The CDR3: CASSPTRFTDTQYF. The CDR3 bases are TGTGCCAGCAGTCCGACACGCTTCACAGATACGCAGTATTTT.

This rearrangement joins TRBV6-5 to TRBJ2-5, with D possibly matching TRBD2 (5 bases). V lost 0 bases and J 3 bases, leaving 11 bases between the germline ends. Per the germline V gene, CDR1 is MNHEY and CDR2 is SVGAGI. CDR3 length: 15 residues. CDR3 coding DNA: TGTGCCAGCAGTTACTCGAGGAGGTCCGAAGAGACCCAGTACTTC. As protein: CASSYSRRSEETQYF.

The J gene is TRBJ2-2, the V gene TRBV19, with 8 bases that match TRBD1. From germline, CDR1 is LNHDA and CDR2 SQIVND (reference sequence). This CDR3 contains 16 residues. V shed 7 bases, J shed 1 base, and the junction held 8 bases outside the gene matches. The CDR3 nucleotides are TGTGCCAGTACTCACAGGGGGGCCAGGAACACCGGGGAGCTGTTTTTT. Protein: CASTHRGARNTGELFF. Supplemented by reference TRBV19 and TRBJ2-2, the full variable domain reads DGGITQSPKYLFRKEGQNVTLSCEQNLNHDAMYWYRQDPGQGLRLIYYSQIVNDFQKGDIAEGYSVSREKKESFPLTVTSAQKNPTAFYLCASTHRGARNTGELFFGEGSRLTVL.

This chain joins TRBV5-5 and TRBJ1-4; TRBD1 matches 8 bases. In germline, CDR1 is SGHKS, CDR2 YYEKEE (reference sequence). The CDR3 runs 15 residues. V lost 4 bases to trimming and J lost 7 bases; unmatched junction nucleotides: 9. CDR3 sequence reads: CASSTGSGQGEKLFF. CDR3 nucleotide sequence: TGTGCCAGCAGCACCGGATCTGGACAGGGTGAAAAACTGTTTTTT.

The chain carries TRBV2 and TRBJ2-2; weak D call: TRBD1 (5 bases). Germline V lookup: CDR1 SNHLY, CDR2 FYNNEI. CDR3 length: 16 residues. The germline V and J ends were trimmed by 1 base and 4 bases, with 13 bases remaining between them. The CDR3 sequence is CASSEEAGWVTGELFF. In nucleotides, the CDR3 is TGTGCCAGCAGTGAAGAGGCAGGGTGGGTCACCGGGGAGCTGTTTTTT.

The chain is built from TRBV6-1 and TRBJ2-3; the D gene is possibly TRBD1 (5 bases). This CDR3 comprises 14 residues. Trimming took 1 base from V and 6 from J, leaving 11 bases between them. CDR1 is MNHNS, CDR2 SASEGT, per germline. CDR3: CASSEGARADTQYF. The CDR3 nucleotides are TGTGCCAGCAGTGAAGGAGCCAGGGCCGATACGCAGTATTTT.

This chain connects TRBV19 to TRBJ1-2; D is perhaps TRBD1 (5 bases). This CDR3 contains 15 residues. Between the trimmed V and J ends, which lost 4 bases and 4 bases, there was a span of 16 bases. Germline V lookup: CDR1 LNHDA, CDR2 SQIVND (reference sequence). Here the CDR3 DNA reads TGTGCCAGTAGTACCCCGTTGGGGGAGGCCTATGGCTACACCTTC. This codes for CASSTPLGEAYGYTF.

The V and J genes are TRBV18 and TRBJ1-1; D gene uncertain. This CDR3 spans 10 amino acids. Germline assignment: CDR1 KGHSH and CDR2 LQKENI. V lost 6 bases and J lost 13, with 12 bases in between. CDR3 sequence (DNA): TGTGCCAGCTCCGCACCACGGGGTTTCTTT. Amino acids: CASSAPRGFF.

This chain joins TRBV6-1 and TRBJ1-2; a possible D gene is TRBD1 (6 bases). Germline V gives CDR1 MNHNS, CDR2 SASEGT. With 10 bases removed from V and 6 bases from J, the gap between germline ends came to 18 bases. The CDR3 is 13 amino acids. The CDR3 reads CATVTTGINGYTF. In DNA form, the CDR3 reads TGTGCCACTGTGACAACAGGGATTAATGGCTACACCTTC.

The V and J genes are TRBV7-3 and TRBJ2-2, with D possibly TRBD2 on 6 matching bases. Per the germline V gene, CDR1 is SGHTA and CDR2 is FQGTGA. The CDR3 spans 15 residues. V lost 5 bases and J 0 bases, leaving 10 bases between the germline ends. The CDR3 region is CASSPGGPNTGELFF. The DNA for the CDR3 is TGTGCCAGCAGCCCCGGGGGTCCGAACACCGGGGAGCTGTTTTTT.

This chain connects TRBV30 to TRBJ2-1; a weak D match, TRBD2 (5 bases). Looked up from germline, CDR1 is GTSNPN and CDR2 is SVGIG (reference sequence). V lost 5 bases, J lost 6 bases, and 8 bases lay in between. The CDR3 totals 11 residues. The CDR3 loop is CAWWRANEQFF. The CDR3 bases are TGTGCCTGGTGGCGGGCCAATGAGCAGTTCTTC.

The rearrangement links TRBV10-2 to TRBJ2-2; TRBD2 matches 7 bases. V shed 7 bases and J 6 bases; nucleotides not matched to a gene: 5. Germline V gives CDR1 WSHSY, CDR2 SAAADI. The CDR3 totals 13 residues. This CDR3 reads CASMRGSAGELFF. The CDR3 DNA reads TGCGCCAGCATGCGGGGGTCTGCCGGGGAGCTGTTTTTT.